This TCR beta chain was observed in a study of blood T cell repertoires in COVID-19. Study-level information: Sites across the United States, Italy and Spain contributed samples from acute and convalescent COVID-19. T cells, B-cell-depleted T cells, or PBMCs supplied cDNA or gDNA.

Germline V gives CDR1 LGHDT, CDR2 YNNKEL (reference sequence). The CDR3 runs 14 residues. V shed 4 bases and J shed 5 bases, with 14 bases lying between them. Original processing notes: Reference gene primer amplification gave nucleated cell count estimates. The table came from immunoSEQ multiplex PCR; TCRdb's copy has only in-frame clones and leaves some out. That table furnishes V, J and clone size, whereas the DNA furnished D and trimming. This sample has about 66,000 clones, with about 86% found just once. What was sequenced was peripheral blood. This rearrangement joins TRBV3-1 (or the pseudogene TRBV3-2) to TRBJ1-2; the D gene is possibly TRBD1 (6 bases). This receptor was identified in a man aged 45-65 years with active COVID-19. The CDR3 here is CASSRTGIGYGYTF. The CDR3 region has the DNA TGTGCCAGCAGCCGAACAGGGATTGGTTATGGCTACACCTTC.